This TCR beta chain was documented in a study of T-cell memory formation after mild COVID-19. About the study: Largely, TCR clusters stayed within a single donor.

This clonotype has only a few counts. Its antigen is not identified. It was 5'RACE with constant-segment primers that produced the TCR alpha and TCR beta cDNA libraries, which carried sample barcodes and UMIs. MiXCR, run by TCRdb on the 5' RACE reads, gives a single entry per CDR3 protein. The sample includes about 430,000 distinct CDR3 sequences, 20% to 25% of them seen just once. Study-wide findings and caveats: Some clones that responded were present in memory (sampled pre-infection), which suggests cross-reactive memory joined.

The CDR3 loop spans 15 amino acids. Germline CDR1 and CDR2: DFQATT and SNEGSKA (reference sequence). With 1 base clipped from V and 1 base from J, the junction kept 4 bases outside the gene matches. This sequence originates from an adult woman who had mild COVID-19 (a few samples of this study predate the infection). Cell type and time point are not known. The source material was PBMCs or a T cell subset sorted from them (not recorded which). The rearrangement joins TRBV20-1 to TRBJ2-3; 8 nucleotides line up with TRBD2. CDR3 in DNA: TGCAGTGCTAGAGGGAGAGCGGGGGGCACAGATACGCAGTATTTT. Translating gives CSARGRAGGTDTQYF.